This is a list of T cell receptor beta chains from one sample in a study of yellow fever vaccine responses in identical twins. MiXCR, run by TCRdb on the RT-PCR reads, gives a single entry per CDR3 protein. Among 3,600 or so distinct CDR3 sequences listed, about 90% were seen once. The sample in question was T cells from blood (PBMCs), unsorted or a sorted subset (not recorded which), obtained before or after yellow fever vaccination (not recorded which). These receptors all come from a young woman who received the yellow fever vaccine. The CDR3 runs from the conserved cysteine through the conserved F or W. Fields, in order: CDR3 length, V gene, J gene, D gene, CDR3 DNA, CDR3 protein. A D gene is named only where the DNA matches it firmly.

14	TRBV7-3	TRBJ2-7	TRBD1	TGTGCCAGCAGCTTAAGGGCAGGGGGATACGAGCAGTACTTC	CASSLRAGGYEQYF
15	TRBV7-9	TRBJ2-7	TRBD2	TGTGCCAGCAGCTCGAGGACTAGCAATCAGTACGAGCAGTACTTC	CASSSRTSNQYEQYF
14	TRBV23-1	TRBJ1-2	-	TGCGCCAGCCCCGGCCGTGGGGAAGACTATGGCTACACCTTC	CASPGRGEDYGYTF
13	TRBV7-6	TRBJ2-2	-	TGTGCCAGCAGCTTGGTGAGCACCGGGGAGCTGTTTTTT	CASSLVSTGELFF
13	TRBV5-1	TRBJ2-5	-	TGCGCCAGCAGCTTGCTCCTCCAAGAGACCCAGTACTTC	CASSLLLQETQYF
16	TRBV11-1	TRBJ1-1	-	TGTGCCAGCAGCCCACACCGGCTAGGATTGGACACTGAAGCCTTCTTT	CASSPHRLGLDTEAFF
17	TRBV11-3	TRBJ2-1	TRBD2	TGTGCCAGCAGCCCTCAAGCGGGACTAGCGGTGGGCAATGAGCAGTTCTTC	CASSPQAGLAVGNEQFF
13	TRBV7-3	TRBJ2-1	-	TGTGCCAGCAGCCTCGGGACTTACAATGAGCAGTTCTTC	CASSLGTYNEQFF
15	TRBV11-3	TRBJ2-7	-	TGTGCCAGCAGCCCCGAGCTAGGGGCGAGCTACGAGCAGTACTTC	CASSPELGASYEQYF
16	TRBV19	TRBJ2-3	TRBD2	TGTGCCAGTAGTACCACTAGCGGGAGGGCCAGAGATACGCAGTATTTT	CASSTTSGRARDTQYF